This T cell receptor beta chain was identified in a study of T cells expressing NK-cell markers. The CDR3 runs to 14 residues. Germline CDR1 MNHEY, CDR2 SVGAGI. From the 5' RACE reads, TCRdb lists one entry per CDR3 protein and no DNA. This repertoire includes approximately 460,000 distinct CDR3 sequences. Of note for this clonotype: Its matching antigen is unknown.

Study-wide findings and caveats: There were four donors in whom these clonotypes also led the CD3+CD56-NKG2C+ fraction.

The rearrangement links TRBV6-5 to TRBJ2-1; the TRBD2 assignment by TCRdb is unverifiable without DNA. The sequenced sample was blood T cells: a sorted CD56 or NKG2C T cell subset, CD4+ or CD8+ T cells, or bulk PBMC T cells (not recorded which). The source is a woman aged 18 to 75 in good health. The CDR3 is CASSYPGLADEQFF.